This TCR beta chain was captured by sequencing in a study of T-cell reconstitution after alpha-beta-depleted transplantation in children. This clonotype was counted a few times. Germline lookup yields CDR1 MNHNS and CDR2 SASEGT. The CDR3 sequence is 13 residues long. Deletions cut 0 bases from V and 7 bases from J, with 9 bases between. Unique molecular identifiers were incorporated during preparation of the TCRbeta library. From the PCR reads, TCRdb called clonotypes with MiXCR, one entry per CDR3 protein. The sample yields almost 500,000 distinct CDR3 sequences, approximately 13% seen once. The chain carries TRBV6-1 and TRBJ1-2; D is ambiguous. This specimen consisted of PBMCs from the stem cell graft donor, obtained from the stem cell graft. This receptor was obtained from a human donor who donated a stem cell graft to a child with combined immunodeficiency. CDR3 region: CASSEAQQLGYTF. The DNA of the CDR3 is TGTGCCAGCAGTGAAGCGCAACAGCTTGGCTACACCTTC.